The 12 T cell receptor beta chains in this list originate from one sample, sequenced in a study of OX40 agonist ivuxolimab in advanced cancers. TCRdb keeps only in-frame clones here, not all; method: immunoSEQ multiplex PCR. The sample contains some 79,000 clones, 88% of which appear only once. The sample consisted of CD4+ or CD8+ T cells sorted from blood, taken in a trial of the OX40 agonist ivuxolimab. These receptor sequences come from an adult with an advanced solid tumor such as melanoma, head and neck, liver or kidney cancer.

CDR3 amino acids: CAISRGANYGYTF. The CDR3 coding sequence is TGTGCCATCAGTAGGGGAGCTAACTATGGCTACACCTTC. This chain joins TRBV10-3 and TRBJ1-2; a possible D gene is TRBD1 (5 bases). CDR1 and CDR2 (germline): ENHRY, SYGVKD. CDR3 length: 13 amino acids. V shed 5 bases and J shed 0 bases, with 7 bases lying between them.

The rearrangement links TRBV5-1 to TRBJ2-3; D is ambiguous. The CDR3 covers 14 residues. Germline V CDR1 and CDR2: SGHRS, YFSETQ. V was shortened by 0 bases and J by 6 bases, with 11 bases between the two germline ends. The DNA of the CDR3 is TGCGCCAGCAGCTTGGAATCCAATTTTGATACGCAGTATTTT. It specifies CASSLESNFDTQYF.

The genes are TRBV29-1 and TRBJ2-1, with TRBD2 identical over 13 bases. The trim removed 7 bases at V and 5 bases at J, leaving 5 bases unmatched. The CDR3 totals 14 residues. Germline values: CDR1 SQVTM, CDR2 ANQGSEA. CDR3 amino acids: CSAGGLAGNNEQFF. The CDR3 bases are TGCAGCGCGGGGGGACTAGCGGGGAACAATGAGCAGTTCTTC.

This clone was observed a few times. The V call is TRBV27, the J call TRBJ2-3; D not resolved. The CDR3 extends over 16 amino acids. V lost 5 bases and J 2 bases, leaving 17 bases between the germline ends. Germline V gives CDR1 MNHEY, CDR2 SMNVEV (reference sequence). The CDR3 spells CASSPRPRASTDTQYF. Here the CDR3 DNA reads TGTGCCAGCAGTCCCCGTCCCCGGGCCTCCACAGATACGCAGTATTTT.

The chain joins TRBV7-2 to TRBJ2-2; TRBD2 aligns across 13 bases. The junction had 3 bases not matched to a gene; V was cut back by 0 bases and J by 5 bases. CDR3 length: 17 amino acids. Germline CDR1 and CDR2: SGHTA and FQGNSA. The CDR3 sequence: CASSLAGLAGDTGELFF. The CDR3, as DNA: TGTGCCAGCAGCTTAGCAGGACTAGCGGGAGATACCGGGGAGCTGTTTTTT.

J is TRBJ2-6 and V is TRBV7-8; maybe TRBD2 (6 bases). CDR1 is SGHVS, CDR2 FQNEAQ, per germline. Trimming stripped 6 bases from V and 3 bases from J, with 18 bases between. This CDR3 is built from 17 residues. The CDR3: CASSPLRGAGGANVLTF. In DNA form, the CDR3 reads TGTGCCAGCAGTCCCTTGCGGGGCGCGGGTGGGGCCAACGTCCTGACTTTC.

The V call is TRBV19, the J call TRBJ1-5; D is unresolved. Trimming removed 5 bases from V and 0 bases from J, with 11 bases in between. This CDR3 spans 15 amino acids. Germline-derived CDR1 and CDR2 are LNHDA and SQIVND (reference sequence). The CDR3: CASSLDGYSNQPQHF. The CDR3 DNA sequence: TGTGCCAGTAGTCTGGACGGCTATAGCAATCAGCCCCAGCATTTT.

The chain uses TRBV2 and TRBJ2-6; 8 bases are shared with TRBD1. This CDR3 has 16 residues. Germline loops: CDR1 SNHLY, CDR2 FYNNEI. V lost 5 bases to trimming and J lost 4 bases; unmatched junction nucleotides: 7. Here the CDR3 reads CASSRGQGAGANVLTF. The CDR3 nucleotides are TGTGCCAGCAGTCGAGGCCAGGGGGCGGGGGCCAACGTCCTGACTTTC.

The chain has TRBV10-3 and TRBJ2-5, with 11 bases lining up with TRBD2. This CDR3 comprises 14 residues. The germline V gene has CDR1 ENHRY and CDR2 SYGVKD. The junction had 0 bases not matched to a gene; V was cut back by 2 bases and J by 4 bases. This CDR3 is CAISEGLAGETQYF. CDR3 DNA sequence: TGTGCCATCAGTGAGGGACTAGCGGGAGAGACCCAGTACTTC.

J is TRBJ1-2 and V is TRBV4-2; 10 positions match TRBD1. The CDR3 sequence is 15 residues long. Germline CDR1 is LGHNA and CDR2 is YNFKEQ. After removal of 4 bases from V and 6 bases from J, the junction contained 8 bases not matched to a gene. This chain's CDR3 is CASSLNFGQGDGYTF. The CDR3 DNA sequence: TGTGCCAGCAGCCTCAATTTCGGACAGGGGGATGGCTACACCTTC.

The chain couples TRBV6-5 to TRBJ1-2; no clear D gene. This CDR3 contains 16 residues. Germline CDR1 and CDR2: MNHEY and SVGAGI. V was pared by 3 bases and J by 5 bases, with 19 bases between. The CDR3 region has the DNA TGTGCCAGCAGTTATACCCCGGACGGATTTGGGTATGGCTACACCTTC. Residues: CASSYTPDGFGYGYTF.

The V gene is TRBV10-3, the J gene TRBJ2-7; 8 nucleotides align to TRBD1. Germline CDR1 ENHRY, CDR2 SYGVKD. J was trimmed by 5 bases and V by 2 bases; bases with no gene match: 5. This CDR3 is built from 14 residues. CDR3 sequence: CAISEGQGPHEQYF. CDR3 DNA sequence: TGTGCCATCAGTGAGGGACAGGGTCCCCACGAGCAGTACTTC.